The entry that follows covers one TCR beta chain sequence. Antigen: not known. Treatment noted: roughly 19 received Ad26.COV2.S at low or high dose, single or two shots; about 5 received placebo; per-sample allocation not given. The samples date from day 63 after the first vaccine or placebo injection. The individual, an adult aged 18-55 years, was a donor in Boston. Ad26.COV2.S expressed prefusion-stabilized spike from the original Wuhan strain. This specimen comes from a study of Ad26.COV2.S vaccination and SARS-CoV-2 variants. The study, taken as a whole, reports: A substantial breadth of spike-specific CD8+ and CD4+ T cell responses after vaccination has been reported.

The assay was immunoSEQ multiplex PCR, and TCRdb's table has in-frame clones only and misses some. The sample has more than 300,000 clones; 86% are singletons. There are 15 residues in the CDR3. Germline V gene sequence: CDR1 WSHSY, CDR2 SAAADI. V trimming: 3 bases; J trimming: 2 bases; junction bases outside the gene matches: 4. The receptor's source is a person between 18 and 65 years old who received the Ad26.COV2.S COVID-19 vaccine or a placebo. The sample consisted of peripheral blood, taken in a trial of Ad26.COV2.S vaccine versus placebo. V usage is TRBV10-2 and J usage is TRBJ1-2, with 9 nucleotides matching TRBD1. CDR3 in amino acids: CASSERDRVNYGYTF. The CDR3 region has the DNA TGCGCCAGCAGTGAAAGGGACAGGGTCAACTATGGCTACACCTTC.